This T cell receptor (beta chain) stems from a study of molecular identifiers for immune sequencing clone quantification. On the study more broadly: In the replicates, RNA derived from roughly 20,000 or 100,000 naive CD8 cells was divided into five parts, and four were sequenced.

The study, taken as a whole, reports: Highly expanded clone sizes could be underestimated by identical TCR molecules sharing a barcode. The share of molecules held by clones above 20 RNA copies was over 98% in effector cells and under 1% in naive cells.

Sorted naive CD8 T cells were those defined as CD8+CD4-CCR7+CD45RA+. The CDR3 is 15 amino acids. Germline assignment: CDR1 SGHAT and CDR2 FQNNGV. TCRdb fed the PCR reads into MiXCR, producing one record per CDR3 protein. The data contain some 650,000 distinct CDR3 sequences, about 20% of them singletons. As concerns this clonotype: Antigen: not known. A read error may explain this, as a much larger clone is one base away.

The sequencing sample was made of naive CD8+ T cells from blood, with Jurkat cell RNA spiked in. The sample's subset: FACS-sorted CD8+CD4-CCR7+CD45RA+ naive T cells. The chain couples TRBV11-2 to TRBJ1-5; D is undetermined. This clonotype originated in a human donor in good health. Some libraries in this study had Jurkat cell RNA spiked in. The CDR3 DNA sequence: TGTACCAGCAGCTTAGATAGATATAGCAATCAGCCCCAGCATTTT. Translation gives CTSSLDRYSNQPQHF.